This T cell receptor beta chain was sequenced during a study of yellow fever vaccine responses in identical twins. Study-wide results and caveats: Twins' vaccine T cell response reportedly seemed partly convergent, partly personalized.

As to this clonotype: The antigen is unknown.

TCRdb recomputed calls from the RT-PCR reads with MiXCR, one row per CDR3 protein. The sample has approximately 11,000 distinct CDR3 sequences; more than 65% are singletons. V was clipped by 4 bases and J by 6 bases, with 4 bases between them. The CDR3 spans 11 residues. This material consisted of T cells from blood (PBMCs), unsorted or a sorted subset (not recorded which), taken before or after yellow fever vaccination (not recorded which). This rearrangement joins TRBV12-3 or TRBV12-4 to TRBJ2-1; no clear D. The source of this sequence is a young woman who received the yellow fever vaccine. CDR3 sequence: CASSSPNEQFF. CDR3 coding DNA: TGTGCCAGCAGTTCCCCCAATGAGCAGTTCTTC.